This T cell receptor (beta chain) was sequenced for a study of shared clonotypes between healthy human individuals. Naive CD8 cells lacked CD45RO, underwent positive selection for CCR7 and left out terminally differentiated effector memory CD45RA+ cells. TCRdb's table, derived via immunoSEQ multiplex PCR, lists solely in-frame clones and lacks some. The sample records roughly 2.1 million clones, roughly 91% being singletons. V gave up 4 bases and J gave up 5 bases; unmatched junction bases: 14. This CDR3 comprises 18 residues. The germline CDR1 and CDR2 sequences are MNHEY and SMNVEV (reference sequence).

This chain uses TRBV27 with TRBJ2-1; 10 bases agree with TRBD1. This clonotype originated in a man between 18 and 35 years old in good health. Some clones in this sample may be carry-over from other donors' samples. Sequenced sample: naive CD8+ T cells from PBMCs. Here the CDR3 DNA reads TGTGCCAGCAGTTCCAGACAGGGGGCGCTTTCGGCCAACAATGAGCAGTTCTTC. Amino acids: CASSSRQGALSANNEQFF.